This T cell receptor (beta chain) was identified during a study of long-term antiretroviral therapy in people with HIV (dated by TCRdb to 2021 to 2024). With regard to the full study: The earliest samples were collected approximately a decade before the 2015 WHO recommendation for immediate ART, a period when ART was typically delayed until CD4 counts fell. A retrospective serial study tested whether changes in peripheral blood TRB repertoire composition and diversity were associated with ART initiation and durable HIV suppression. A total of over 150 cryopreserved PBMC samples came from 25 to 30 adults with confirmed HIV infection and were collected serially over a mean of roughly 6 years (range 1-12). Of the approximately 32 participants with HIV, fewer than twelve were female. No cross-contamination during QIAcube processing turned up in test extractions that ran a monoclonal T-cell line alongside 33 polyclonal samples.

Trimming removed 3 bases from V and 6 bases from J; the gene matches leave 5 bases unexplained. Via the germline V gene, CDR1 is KGHSH and CDR2 LQKENI. From cysteine to phenylalanine, the CDR3 is 14 amino acids long. The only DNA kept is the CDR3, 42 bases in frame from the first base. Sequencing of the TRB variable region was done with the immunoSEQ hsTCRB v3.0 assay at survey level resolution. A depth of roughly 40,000-50,000 T-cell genomes per sample was targeted for TRB sequencing. TRB libraries were pooled and sequenced on an Illumina MiSeq using a v3 150-cycle kit. Per the source publication's procedure: Repertoire analysis ran in R within a reproducible Nextflow workflow covering QC, data transformation and analysis. LymphoSeq2, an R package for exploring AIRR-Seq data, was used to implement custom analyses. After excluding a few samples that yielded fewer than 5000 total TRB sequences, 188 HIV repertoires remained for analysis. Among the roughly 200 retained HIV repertoires, approximately 59 were collected before ART initiation and some 130 after ART initiation. Each repertoire was downsampled to 5000 TRB nucleotide sequences, and summary statistics were averaged across 100 downsampling iterations. Only TRB sequences with CDR3 regions of at least seven amino acids were retained for analysis. Two measures captured diversity: a Shannon entropy-derived clonality score and the Gini coefficient. In the repertoire networks, any two of the top 5000 CDR3 amino acid sequences were linked whenever the two sequences differed by an edit distance of one. Antigen specificity groups and MHC restriction were predicted for TRB CDR3 amino acid sequences with GLIPH2. CDR3 amino acid sequences were matched against VDJdb and McPAS-TCR to flag known CMV, EBV, HIV or tissue antigen associations. Pre-ART, post-ART and control groups were compared with Wilcoxon signed-rank tests and Holm-Bonferroni correction. This is the immuneACCESS table as TCRdb keeps it, with only in-frame sequences that have V and J called. A part of the clones is gone; compared with another copy, unresolved V genes explain less than half, and the rest is unexplained. The V and J calls and clone size come from that table; D and trimming were worked out from the DNA. A total of about 12,000 clones appear in this sample, about 85% of them only once. The ten largest make up under 25% of the sample.

Participants were included only if at least one PBMC sample before ART initiation and at least two post-ART samples were available. All participants with HIV were treated in the United States of America. Before DNA extraction, cryopreserved samples containing about 1-10 million PBMC were thawed and washed. At the time of the earliest PBMC sample, participants with HIV were aged between roughly 20 and 54 years. PBMC samples were contributed by each participant from 1-4 timepoints before ART initiation and 2-8 timepoints after ART initiation, with a median of 7 samples. For every participant, serial HIV viral load, CD4+ T-cell count, ART history and demographic data were obtained. Genomic DNA was extracted from unsorted PBMC with a Qiagen kit on a QIAcube, processed in batches of 12 samples. Here is what the overall study found, with its caveats: Owing to limited PBMC availability, only the TCR beta chain was sequenced, without alpha chain pairing. Expanded TRB clones identified before ART initiation dominated the repertoire at all time points, although this dominance fluctuated and declined in many PLHIV after ART. The samples span the years 2004 to 2017, and the ART regimens used at that time may not be as effective as current regimens. Unsorted PBMC were profiled instead of sorted CD4+ and CD8+ T cells because pre-ART samples had limited cell numbers. Starting ART was linked to a significant rise in TRB diversity, yet even with long-term ART the diversity remained significantly lower than in transplant donor controls. Inferences about post-ART repertoire changes were limited because no data were available on ART adherence, viral resistance or therapy changes. Narrower CDR3 length ranges were observed in HIV repertoires than in controls, and an antigen-experienced repertoire with only a slight naive shift after ART was suggested by the network structure.

Only a few counts were recorded for this clone. Which antigen it targets is not known. Base qualities are not recorded, but no much larger clone differs from it by a single base. Recombination joined TRBV18 with TRBJ1-2; a stretch of 9 junction bases matches TRBD1. The clonotype was recovered from a woman aged 35 to 49 with HIV. The material was unsorted PBMCs, obtained 2.1 years after starting antiretroviral therapy. The CDR3 is CASSPTGGGDGYTF. In nucleotides, the sequence is TGTGCCAGCTCACCCACAGGGGGCGGTGATGGCTACACCTTC.